The 19 T cell receptor beta chains below all came from one sample that was sequenced in a study of cytomegalovirus exposure and HLA in healthy donors. Only in-frame clones appear in the TCRdb table, and some are missing; sequencing was by immunoSEQ multiplex PCR. The data hold 120,000 or so clones, with 70% to 90% observed a single time. Sequencing was done on a sample of PBMCs. Receptor source: a woman aged 25 to 39 in good health and CMV-seronegative.

The chain couples TRBV7-3 to TRBJ2-5; TRBD2 is a possible D gene (6 bases). Trimming removed 4 bases at V and 1 base at J, with 19 bases between. Germline V gene data show CDR1 as SGHTA and CDR2 as FQGTGA. The CDR3 spans 17 residues. The CDR3 coding sequence is TGTGCCAGCAGCTCCCCGCGGGCTAGCGCGGGCCAAGAGACCCAGTACTTC. Protein: CASSSPRASAGQETQYF.

V and J are TRBV18 and TRBJ2-7; a weak D match, TRBD1 (5 bases). Germline V CDR1 and CDR2: KGHSH, LQKENI. Trimming pared 3 bases from V and 2 bases from J, leaving 11 bases between. This CDR3 has 14 residues. The CDR3 here is CASSPADSPYEQYF. The CDR3 DNA reads as TGTGCCAGCTCACCTGCCGACAGTCCCTACGAGCAGTACTTC.

This chain joins TRBV7-6 and TRBJ2-3; D call uncertain. V dropped 0 bases and J dropped 5 bases, with 6 bases sitting between them. This CDR3 has 13 residues. CDR1 is SGHVS, CDR2 FNYEAQ, per germline. The CDR3 DNA follows: TGTGCCAGCAGCTTAGCGAATAGAGATACGCAGTATTTT. This gives the protein CASSLANRDTQYF.

J is TRBJ1-2 and V is TRBV18; D is uncertain. This CDR3 is built from 15 residues. Germline-derived CDR1 and CDR2 are KGHSH and LQKENI. V was pared by 2 bases and J by 0 bases, with 10 bases between. CDR3 protein: CASSPAGSTNYGYTF. CDR3 coding DNA: TGTGCCAGCTCACCAGCGGGGTCGACTAACTATGGCTACACCTTC.

J is TRBJ1-5 and V is TRBV19; 9 bases map to TRBD1. J gave up 4 bases and V 11 bases, and 6 bases lay outside the gene matches. CDR1 is LNHDA, CDR2 SQIVND, per germline (reference sequence). CDR3 length: 13 amino acids. The CDR3 bases are TGTGCCGCTGGGGACAGGGAAAATCAGCCCCAGCATTTT. Translating it yields CAAGDRENQPQHF.

The genes are TRBV7-2 and TRBJ1-2; no definite D call. Deletions cut 5 bases from V and 1 base from J, with 5 bases between. The CDR3 is 12 amino acids. CDR1 and CDR2 from the germline V gene are SGHTA and FQGNSA. CDR3 coding DNA: TGTGCCAGCAGCCAGGTTAACTATGGCTACACCTTC. It encodes CASSQVNYGYTF.

The chain carries TRBV7-9 and TRBJ2-3, with 7 bases matching TRBD2. This CDR3 contains 15 residues. Germline CDR1 reads SEHNR; CDR2 reads FQNEAQ (reference sequence). The J segment lost 6 bases and the V segment lost 4 bases, leaving 10 bases of the junction unmatched. CDR3: CASSSPGTTTDTQYF. The CDR3 DNA follows: TGTGCCAGCAGCTCCCCCGGGACTACCACCGATACGCAGTATTTT.

The rearrangement uses TRBV27 and TRBJ2-1, with TRBD2 matching 10 bases. Germline V gene lookup returns CDR1 MNHEY and CDR2 SMNVEV (reference sequence). The CDR3 spans 16 residues. With V trimmed by 5 bases and J by 4 bases, 8 bases remained unmatched. This chain's CDR3 is CASSPRTSGGYNEQFF. The CDR3 region has the DNA TGTGCCAGCAGTCCCCGGACTAGCGGAGGTTACAATGAGCAGTTCTTC.

This chain joins TRBV7-3 and TRBJ2-6; perhaps TRBD1 as D (5 bases). The ends were cut back, 5 bases at V and 0 bases at J, with 11 bases in the middle. Germline V CDR1 and CDR2: SGHTA, FQGTGA. The CDR3 is 16 residues long. The CDR3 spells CASSESTDSGANVLTF. CDR3 nucleotide sequence: TGTGCCAGCAGCGAGTCGACAGACTCTGGGGCCAACGTCCTGACTTTC.

J is TRBJ1-1 and V is TRBV30; 9 bases agree with TRBD1. After removal of 7 bases from V and 4 bases from J, the junction contained 7 bases not matched to a gene. CDR1 is GTSNPN, CDR2 SVGIG, per germline (reference sequence). This CDR3 contains 13 residues. CDR3 protein: CASQTGGATEAFF. CDR3 DNA: TGTGCCTCTCAGACAGGGGGGGCCACTGAAGCTTTCTTT.

The chain uses TRBV2 and TRBJ1-6, with TRBD1 matching 10 bases. The CDR3 consists of 16 residues. J lost 7 bases, V lost 6 bases, and 9 bases had no gene match. CDR1 and CDR2 (germline): SNHLY, FYNNEI. In nucleotides, the CDR3 is TGTGCCAGCAGCCGACAGGGGGCCTCTCTCAATTCACCCCTCCACTTT. Its translation: CASSRQGASLNSPLHF.

Worth noting for this clone: A read error may produce the germline difference seen at one junction end. The chain links TRBV11-3 to TRBJ2-5, with TRBD1 matching over 11 bases. Germline-derived CDR1 and CDR2 are SGHNT and YENEEA. The CDR3 sequence is 14 residues long. The CDR3 is CASSPDRGQATQYF. CDR3 in DNA: TGTGCCAGCAGCCCGGACAGGGGGCAAGCGACCCAGTACTTC.

The V gene is TRBV7-2, the J gene TRBJ1-5, with 9 bases aligning to TRBD1. Germline CDR1 reads SGHTA; CDR2 reads FQGNSA. Unmatched junction bases numbered 19, after V lost 3 bases and J lost 10 bases. The CDR3 sequence is 18 residues long. In DNA, the CDR3 is TGTGCCAGCAGCTTTGGGGTTCAGACAGGGGGTACTGGATATCCCCAGCATTTT. Its translation: CASSFGVQTGGTGYPQHF.

This clone was counted a single time. The chain uses TRBV5-6 and TRBJ1-4, with a weak D call TRBD1 (6 bases). CDR1 is SGHDT, CDR2 YYEEEE, per germline. This CDR3 region has 16 residues. V was clipped by 5 bases and J by 12 bases, with 26 bases between them. Written as DNA, the CDR3 is TGTGCCAGCAGTTCAACACGTCGGATGCGTAAGGGGGAACTGTTTTTT. Amino acids: CASSSTRRMRKGELFF.

This sequence joins TRBV7-8 and TRBJ2-4; maybe TRBD1 (6 bases). Germline V gene sequence: CDR1 SGHVS, CDR2 FQNEAQ. V lost 5 bases to trimming and J lost 3 bases, with 26 bases between them. The CDR3 extends over 19 amino acids. The CDR3 DNA sequence: TGTGCCAGCAGCACCTACAGGGTCTCAGAGGGGTCAGGCAAAAACATTCAGTACTTC. Amino acids: CASSTYRVSEGSGKNIQYF.

On this clone itself: The DNA is left out, because the CDR3 cannot be placed on it with certainty; the CDR3 is given as TCRdb lists it. The chain has TRBV10-1 and TRBJ2-1; TRBD2 is taken as the D call from the table, unchecked against the DNA. Germline CDR1 reads WNHNN; CDR2 reads SYGVQD (reference sequence). From its first to its last residue, the CDR3 has 16 amino acids. The CDR3: CASYYGCGGPPGEQFF.

The chain carries TRBV6-1 and TRBJ2-5, with a possible D match to TRBD1 (6 bases). This CDR3 contains 13 residues. With 1 base removed from V and 3 bases from J, the gap between germline ends came to 6 bases. In germline, CDR1 is MNHNS, CDR2 SASEGT. The CDR3 sequence: CASSEDREETQYF. In DNA form, the CDR3 reads TGTGCCAGCAGTGAAGACAGGGAAGAGACCCAGTACTTC.

This rearrangement joins TRBV5-6 to TRBJ1-3, with 7 bases identical to TRBD1. CDR3 size: 14 residues. Germline CDR1 and CDR2: SGHDT and YYEEEE. V lost 4 bases to trimming and J lost 3 bases; unmatched junction nucleotides: 4. This CDR3 reads CASSTTGVGNTIYF. CDR3 nucleotides: TGTGCCAGCAGCACCACAGGGGTTGGAAACACCATATATTTT.

The chain uses TRBV7-2 and TRBJ2-1; TRBD2 is a possible D gene (6 bases). The V end was cut by 4 bases, the J end by 8 bases, with 18 bases between. Germline assignment: CDR1 SGHTA and CDR2 FQGNSA. The CDR3 loop spans 15 amino acids. DNA for the CDR3: TGTGCCAGCAGCTCAAGTGCGGCGGGAAGCCATGAGCAGTTCTTC. As protein: CASSSSAAGSHEQFF.